Below, one T cell receptor beta chain is given with its context. What it recognizes is unknown. This sample's time point: baseline, week 1 (first vaccination visit). Treatment: pre-vaccination baseline after standard-of-care therapy. The sample comes from a study of a mutant IDH1 vaccine in newly diagnosed glioma. Study-wide context: Treated patients, averaging around 40 years, were around 62% male and about 38% female. Radiotherapy, temozolomide, or both had been given previously, and both were given to most. General study findings and limits: Vaccination induced immune responses in around 93% of patients.

The repertoire was sequenced with immunoSEQ multiplex PCR; TCRdb's copy has only in-frame clones and lacks some. Altogether roughly 84,000 clones are present, roughly 80% being singletons, with the ten largest covering about 5.6%. This CDR3 has 18 residues. Trimming took 5 bases from V and 6 from J; bases not matched to a gene: 14. Per germline, CDR1 MNHEY and CDR2 SMNVEV (reference sequence). The receptor was derived from a man aged 35 to 55 with glioma. Some clones in this sample may be carry-over from other donors' samples. The sample in question was PBMCs, obtained from a glioma patient treated with radiotherapy, temozolomide or both. V gene TRBV27 combines with J gene TRBJ1-6; 9 positions agree with TRBD1. The CDR3 is CASSLQPGTGLVNSPLHF. CDR3 sequence (DNA): TGTGCCAGCAGTCTCCAACCGGGGACAGGGTTGGTTAATTCACCCCTCCACTTT.